A selection of T cell receptor beta chains follows, all from one sample in a study of graft-versus-host responses after intestinal transplantation. Sequenced by immunoSEQ multiplex PCR; TCRdb stores in-frame clones only, minus some. This table holds about 86,000 clones, 88% found once. These receptors' targets are unknown. The specimen comprised unstimulated CD4+ T cells sorted from spleen or lymph node cells, sampled before transplant. The receptors originated from a human donor who was the organ donor for an intestinal transplant. Each CDR3 is given without its conserved first and last residue. Only part of the rows carry a size: once, few, many, or a class if the clone is expanded.

>-|TRBV4-1|TRBJ1-4
AGSQPGHGEKLF
>-|TRBV5-6|TRBJ2-7
ASSSGTAQEVYEQY
>-|TRBV5-5|TRBJ1-1
ASSLRGGGTEAF
>-|TRBV14|TRBJ2-7
ASGLDRVSEQY
>-|TRBV18|TRBJ1-2
ASSRGTGEGANYGYT
>-|TRBV7-9|TRBJ1-2
ASSRYEDRGFGGYT
>-|TRBV13|TRBJ2-3
ASSTRSGGGTDTQY
>-|TRBV25-1|TRBJ1-5
ASMGGGSHQPQH
>-|TRBV6-5|TRBJ2-3
ASSYSRDPGDTQY
>-|TRBV14|TRBJ2-3
ASSQDFYSSQY
>-|TRBV2|TRBJ2-5
ARTSGSGETQY
>-|TRBV9|TRBJ2-3
ASSVVGGGAFGDTQY
>-|TRBV5-4|TRBJ2-5
ASRWDRAQETQY
>-|TRBV6-5|TRBJ2-7
ATQKRESYEQY
>-|TRBV19|TRBJ1-1
ASSINRLNTEAF
>-|TRBV5-1|TRBJ1-2
ASSAPGRPSDYGYT
>once|TRBV9|TRBJ1-6
ASSVSDTPHSPLH
>-|TRBV5-1|TRBJ2-7
ASSLGLARNFYEQY
>-|TRBV14|TRBJ2-1
ASSQVSFDNEQF
>-|TRBV6-1|TRBJ1-5
ASSGGLPDRGGPNNQPQH
>-|TRBV18|TRBJ1-1
ASSPRGGDTEAF
>-|TRBV7-2|TRBJ1-2
ASSLEPDRGDGYT
>-|TRBV19|TRBJ1-2
ASRGRTYGYT
>-|TRBV11-2|TRBJ2-3
ASSPQGGFTDTQY
>-|TRBV10-3|TRBJ2-1
AITNRGGDEQF
>-|TRBV19|TRBJ2-2
ASSEGGAAGELF
>-|TRBV5-1|TRBJ1-3
ASSLGGVSGNTIY
>-|TRBV27|TRBJ2-1
ASSLEGENYNEQF
>-|TRBV6-5|TRBJ2-7
ASSYSTGTGDSEQY
>few|TRBV7-2|TRBJ2-3
ASSLGGGRASTDTQY
>-|TRBV5-1|TRBJ2-3
ASSPSGDTQY
>-|TRBV5-1|TRBJ2-7
ASSLAREGREQY
>-|TRBV7-7|TRBJ2-5
ASSFLAGGGETQY
>-|TRBV7-3|TRBJ2-1
ASSPSAGAEGEQF
>-|TRBV19|TRBJ1-4
ASSHRDRGHEKLF